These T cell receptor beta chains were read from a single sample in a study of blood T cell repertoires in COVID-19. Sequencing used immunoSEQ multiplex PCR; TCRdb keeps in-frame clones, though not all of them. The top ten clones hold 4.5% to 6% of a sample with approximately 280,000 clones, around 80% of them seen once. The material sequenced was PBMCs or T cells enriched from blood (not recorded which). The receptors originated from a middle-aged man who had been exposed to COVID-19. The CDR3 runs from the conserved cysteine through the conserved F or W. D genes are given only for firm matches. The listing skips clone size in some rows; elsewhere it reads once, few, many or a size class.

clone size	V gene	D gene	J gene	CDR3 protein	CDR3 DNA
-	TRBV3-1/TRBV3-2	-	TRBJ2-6	CASSHGAGSSGANVLTF	TGTGCCAGCAGCCATGGCGCAGGTAGCTCTGGGGCCAACGTCCTGACTTTC
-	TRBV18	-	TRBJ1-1	CASSPPGGYGNTEAFF	TGTGCCAGCTCACCACCAGGAGGGTACGGGAACACTGAAGCTTTCTTT
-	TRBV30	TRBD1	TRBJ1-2	CAWSVNRGGYTF	TGTGCCTGGAGTGTTAACAGGGGCGGCTACACCTTC
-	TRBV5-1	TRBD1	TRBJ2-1	CASSSGQGANNEQFF	TGCGCCAGCAGCTCGGGACAGGGGGCGAACAATGAGCAGTTCTTC
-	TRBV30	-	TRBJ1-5	CAWSGLGSNQPQHF	TGTGCCTGGAGCGGGTTGGGTTCCAATCAGCCCCAGCATTTT
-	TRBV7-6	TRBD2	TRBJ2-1	CASSLAPSGRTYNEQFF	TGTGCCAGCAGCTTAGCTCCTAGCGGGAGAACCTACAATGAGCAGTTCTTC
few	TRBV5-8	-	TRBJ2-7	CASSLGPYYEQYF	TGTGCCAGCAGCTTGGGGCCTTACTACGAGCAGTACTTC
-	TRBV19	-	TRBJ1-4	CASSMQGATNEKLFF	TGTGCCAGTAGTATGCAAGGAGCAACTAATGAAAAACTGTTTTTT
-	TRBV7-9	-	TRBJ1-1	CASSLVRGTRDTEAFF	TGTGCCAGCAGCTTAGTACGGGGAACCCGAGACACTGAAGCTTTCTTT
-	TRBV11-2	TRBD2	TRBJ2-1	CASSPRGLAGQGYTNEQFF	TGTGCCAGCAGCCCACGGGGACTAGCGGGACAGGGCTATACGAATGAGCAGTTCTTC
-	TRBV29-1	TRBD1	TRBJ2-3	CSGGTGAFSDTQYF	TGCAGCGGTGGGACAGGGGCATTTTCAGATACGCAGTATTTT
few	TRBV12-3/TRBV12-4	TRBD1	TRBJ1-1	CASSRTGGTEAFF	TGTGCCAGCAGTCGGACAGGGGGCACTGAAGCTTTCTTT
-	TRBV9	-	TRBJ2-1	CASSVEVSEQFF	TGTGCCAGCAGCGTCGAGGTTTCTGAGCAGTTCTTC
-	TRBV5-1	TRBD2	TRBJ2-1	CASSLEMAGVREQFF	TGCGCCAGCAGCTTGGAAATGGCGGGAGTTCGTGAGCAGTTCTTC
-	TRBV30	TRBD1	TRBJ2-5	CAWSITGGPETQYF	TGTGCCTGGAGTATAACAGGGGGCCCAGAGACCCAGTACTTC
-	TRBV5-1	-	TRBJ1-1	CASSLFQDEAFF	TGCGCCAGCAGCTTGTTTCAGGATGAAGCTTTCTTT
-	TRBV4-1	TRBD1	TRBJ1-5	CASSHTGAGQPQHF	TGCGCCAGCAGCCACACAGGGGCGGGTCAGCCCCAGCATTTT
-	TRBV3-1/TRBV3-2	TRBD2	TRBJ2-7	CASSQSGLAGEQYF	TGTGCCAGCAGCCAATCCGGGCTAGCGGGCGAGCAGTACTTC
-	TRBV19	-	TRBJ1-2	CASKLRSNYGYTF	TGTGCCAGTAAGTTGCGGTCCAACTATGGCTACACCTTC
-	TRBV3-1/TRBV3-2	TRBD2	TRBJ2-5	CASSLAGGIGTQYF	TGTGCCAGCAGCCTGGCGGGAGGGATTGGGACCCAGTACTTC
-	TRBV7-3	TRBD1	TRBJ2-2	CASSPPGVTGTGELFF	TGTGCCAGCAGCCCACCAGGGGTGACAGGGACCGGGGAGCTGTTTTTT
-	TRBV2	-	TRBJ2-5	CASSADGNQETQYF	TGTGCCAGCAGTGCCGACGGGAACCAAGAGACCCAGTACTTC
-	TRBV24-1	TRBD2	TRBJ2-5	CATSDRRGAQYF	TGTGCCACCAGTGATCGCCGGGGGGCCCAGTACTTC
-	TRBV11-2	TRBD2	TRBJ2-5	CASSLGLAGSTETQYF	TGTGCCAGCAGCCTGGGACTAGCGGGTTCGACAGAGACCCAGTACTTC
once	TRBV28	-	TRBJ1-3	CASSLGVFGNTIYF	TGTGCCAGCAGTCTAGGTGTTTTTGGAAACACCATATATTTT
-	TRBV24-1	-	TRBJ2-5	CAEPGAREETQYF	TGTGCCGAACCGGGTGCTAGGGAGGAGACCCAGTACTTC
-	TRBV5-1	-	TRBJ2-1	CASSLNWAYNEQFF	TGCGCCAGCAGCTTGAATTGGGCGTACAATGAGCAGTTCTTC
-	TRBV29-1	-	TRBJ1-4	CSVRGKNEKLFF	TGCAGCGTTAGAGGAAAGAATGAAAAACTGTTTTTT
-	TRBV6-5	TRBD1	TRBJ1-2	CASSWSGTGFGYTF	TGTGCCAGCAGTTGGTCAGGGACAGGGTTTGGCTACACCTTC
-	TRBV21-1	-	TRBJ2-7	CASSTRRDRGCKQYF	TGTGCCAGCAGCACGCGCCGGGACAGGGGGTGCAAGCAGTACTTC
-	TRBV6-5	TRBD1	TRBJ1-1	CASQRDRTEAFF	TGTGCCAGCCAAAGGGACAGGACTGAAGCTTTCTTT
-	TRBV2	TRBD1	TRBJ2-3	CASRGQTSTDTQYF	TGTGCCAGCAGGGGACAGACTAGCACAGATACGCAGTATTTT
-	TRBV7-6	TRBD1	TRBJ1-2	CASSDRVLGGYTF	TGTGCCAGCAGCGACAGGGTACTTGGTGGCTACACCTTC
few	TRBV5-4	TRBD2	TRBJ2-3	CASSPTLAGVSDTQYF	TGTGCCAGCAGCCCTACACTAGCGGGAGTTTCAGATACGCAGTATTTT
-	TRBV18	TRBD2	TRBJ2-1	CASSPGLVLSEQFF	TGTGCCAGCTCACCGGGACTAGTTTTAAGTGAGCAGTTCTTC
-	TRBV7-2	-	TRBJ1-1	CASSLSGDRNTEAFF	TGTGCCAGCAGCTTAAGCGGGGATAGGAACACTGAAGCTTTCTTT
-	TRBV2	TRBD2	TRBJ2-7	CASRSLAGLYEQYF	TGTGCCAGCAGGTCCCTAGCGGGCCTCTACGAGCAGTACTTC
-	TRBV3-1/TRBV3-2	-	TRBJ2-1	CASSQDLLVSYNEQFF	TGTGCCAGCAGCCAAGATCTGCTAGTGTCTTACAATGAGCAGTTCTTC
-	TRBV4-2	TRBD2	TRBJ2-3	CASSLSGTSSLDTQYF	TGTGCCAGCAGCCTTTCGGGGACTAGCAGTCTAGATACGCAGTATTTT
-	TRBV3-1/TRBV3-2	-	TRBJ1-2	CASSQGGLHGYTF	TGTGCCAGCAGCCAAGGGGGCCTTCATGGCTACACCTTC
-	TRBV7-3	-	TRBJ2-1	CASSNSPGATYNEQFF	TGTGCCAGCAGCAACTCACCGGGAGCTACCTACAATGAGCAGTTCTTC
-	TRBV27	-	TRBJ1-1	CASSRLSVAEAFF	TGTGCCAGCAGCAGACTCTCCGTGGCTGAAGCTTTCTTT
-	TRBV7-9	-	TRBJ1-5	CASSLAYNQPQHF	TGTGCCAGCAGCTTAGCTTACAATCAGCCCCAGCATTTT
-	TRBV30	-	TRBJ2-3	CAYKDGRSGYSTDTQYF	TGTGCCTATAAAGACGGAAGAAGCGGGTATAGCACAGATACGCAGTATTTT
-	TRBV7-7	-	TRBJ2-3	CASKTSPFPCSGLITDTQYF	TGTGCTAGCAAAACCTCCCCCTTTCCCTGTTCGGGACTGATCACAGATACGCAGTATTTT
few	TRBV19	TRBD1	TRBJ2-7	CASSHTGGQRSYEQYF	TGTGCCAGTAGTCACACTGGGGGACAGCGATCCTACGAGCAGTACTTC
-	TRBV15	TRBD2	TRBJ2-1	CATSSGGASGRAYGEQFF	TGTGCCACCAGCAGTGGGGGGGCTAGCGGGAGGGCCTACGGTGAGCAGTTCTTC
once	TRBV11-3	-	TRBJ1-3	CASSETDYACVNTIYF	TGTGCCAGCAGCGAAACGGACTACGCTTGTGTGAACACCATATATTTT
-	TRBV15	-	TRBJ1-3	CATRQGTTYSGNTIYF	TGTGCCACAAGGCAGGGGACCACATACTCTGGAAACACCATATATTTT
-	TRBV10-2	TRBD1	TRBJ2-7	CANTDRDPTYEQYF	TGCGCCAATACCGACAGGGACCCCACCTACGAGCAGTACTTC
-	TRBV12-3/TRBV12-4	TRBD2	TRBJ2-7	CASRGTSAQQYF	TGTGCCAGCAGGGGGACTAGCGCTCAGCAGTACTTC
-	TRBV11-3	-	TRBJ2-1	CASSSGRNEQFF	TGTGCCAGCAGCTCAGGTAGGAATGAGCAGTTCTTC
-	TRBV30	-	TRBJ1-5	CAWREIGGGQPQHF	TGTGCCTGGAGGGAAATCGGGGGTGGTCAGCCCCAGCATTTT
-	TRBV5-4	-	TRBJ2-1	CASSLTTSNEQFF	TGTGCCAGCAGCTTGACGACTAGCAATGAGCAGTTCTTC
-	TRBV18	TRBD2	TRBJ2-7	CASSPGTRREQYF	TGTGCCAGCTCACCCGGGACTAGACGCGAGCAGTACTTC